A selection of T cell receptor beta chains follows, all from one sample in a study of T cell responses to AZD1222 COVID-19 vaccine. Here immunoSEQ multiplex PCR was the method, and the copy in TCRdb shows in-frame clones only, minus some. Here the sample spans hundreds of thousands of clones, about 93% being singletons. This specimen consisted of peripheral blood, obtained on day 0 of MenACWY control vaccination. The receptors come from an adult in good health. CDR3s include the opening cysteine and the closing phenylalanine or tryptophan. The D gene is left open where the match is weak. Clone size is not always given. Where it is, it says once, few, many or a class for expanded clones.

NA,TRBV5-1,TRBJ1-1,NA,CASSRGVVNTEAFF,TGCGCCAGCAGCAGGGGTGTAGTGAACACTGAAGCTTTCTTT
NA,TRBV25-1,TRBJ1-4,NA,CASRLGSNEKLFF,TGTGCCAGCAGGTTGGGATCTAATGAAAAACTGTTTTTT
NA,TRBV3-1/TRBV3-2,TRBJ2-5,NA,CASSQDHRHKTQYF,TGTGCCAGCAGCCAAGATCACAGACACAAGACCCAGTACTTC
NA,TRBV24-1,TRBJ1-2,NA,CATDGEVTNYGYTF,TGTGCCACTGACGGGGAGGTAACTAACTATGGCTACACCTTC
TRBD1,TRBV7-2,TRBJ1-5,NA,CASSEAGTGYQPQHF,TGTGCCAGCAGCGAGGCCGGGACAGGGTATCAGCCCCAGCATTTT
TRBD2,TRBV2,TRBJ2-3,NA,CAATLAGLTDTQYF,TGTGCCGCCACGCTAGCGGGCCTCACAGATACGCAGTATTTT
NA,TRBV12-3/TRBV12-4,TRBJ1-5,NA,CASRWTANQPQHF,TGTGCCAGCAGATGGACAGCCAATCAGCCCCAGCATTTT
NA,TRBV30,TRBJ1-2,NA,CAWDAGRSNYGYTF,TGTGCCTGGGACGCGGGACGTTCTAACTATGGCTACACCTTC
NA,TRBV11-2,TRBJ1-1,NA,CASSLWRKNTEAFF,TGTGCCAGCAGCTTATGGCGGAAGAACACTGAAGCTTTCTTT
NA,TRBV3-1/TRBV3-2,TRBJ1-4,NA,CASSQGLATNEKLFF,TGTGCCAGCAGCCAAGGGCTAGCAACTAATGAAAAACTGTTTTTT
NA,TRBV5-1,TRBJ1-2,NA,CASSLAGTNYGYTF,TGCGCCAGCAGCTTGGCCGGGACTAACTATGGCTACACCTTC
NA,TRBV20-1,TRBJ1-4,NA,CSASLREVAGKLFF,TGCAGTGCTAGTCTCAGGGAGGTTGCAGGAAAACTGTTTTTT
TRBD1,TRBV6-5,TRBJ2-5,NA,CASSTRTGVETQYF,TGTGCCAGCAGTACCCGGACAGGGGTTGAGACCCAGTACTTC
NA,TRBV19,TRBJ1-5,NA,CASVGRRMTELYQPQHF,TGTGCCAGTGTTGGACGAAGAATGACAGAGCTTTATCAGCCCCAGCATTTT
NA,TRBV5-1,TRBJ2-5,NA,CASSPRHGYQETQYF,TGCGCCAGCAGCCCCCGGCACGGGTACCAAGAGACCCAGTACTTC
TRBD1,TRBV28,TRBJ1-1,NA,CASSTPGAGGLNTEAFF,TGTGCCAGCAGTACTCCTGGGGCAGGGGGCTTGAACACTGAAGCTTTCTTT
NA,TRBV5-4,TRBJ1-2,NA,CASSLDGGPNYGYTF,TGTGCCAGCAGCTTGGATGGGGGACCTAACTATGGCTACACCTTC
NA,TRBV11-2,TRBJ2-2,NA,CASSLENTGELFF,TGTGCCAGCAGCTTAGAGAACACCGGGGAGCTGTTTTTT
TRBD2,TRBV7-9,TRBJ2-1,NA,CASSSPSGDYNEQFF,TGTGCCAGCAGCTCCCCTAGCGGGGACTACAATGAGCAGTTCTTC
NA,TRBV5-1,TRBJ1-3,NA,CASSPDNPGNTIYF,TGCGCCAGCAGCCCGGACAATCCTGGAAACACCATATATTTT
NA,TRBV5-6,TRBJ2-7,many,CASSLPGPVSYEQYF,TGTGCCAGCAGCTTGCCGGGACCGGTCTCCTACGAGCAGTACTTC
NA,TRBV24-1,TRBJ2-2,few,CAAQGNTGELFF,TGTGCCGCCCAAGGGAACACCGGGGAGCTGTTTTTT
NA,TRBV28,TRBJ1-5,NA,CASSLGHYNQPQHF,TGTGCCAGCAGTCTGGGACACTACAATCAGCCCCAGCATTTT
TRBD1,TRBV27,TRBJ2-7,NA,CASSFDRATEQYF,TGTGCCAGCAGTTTCGACAGGGCTACCGAGCAGTACTTC
NA,TRBV30,TRBJ1-2,NA,CAWSVHGATRGYTF,TGTGCCTGGAGTGTGCACGGTGCAACTCGGGGCTACACCTTC
NA,TRBV2,TRBJ1-2,NA,CASSLIIVGYGYTF,TGTGCCAGCAGCCTGATCATAGTCGGGTATGGCTACACCTTC
TRBD1,TRBV5-6,TRBJ1-6,NA,CASSPGQYNSPLHF,TGTGCCAGCAGCCCGGGACAGTATAATTCACCCCTCCACTTT
NA,TRBV7-8,TRBJ1-5,NA,CASSLADGNSNQPQHF,TGTGCCAGCAGCTTAGCCGACGGCAATAGCAATCAGCCCCAGCATTTT
NA,TRBV20-1,TRBJ1-1,NA,CSARGVTEAFF,TGCAGTGCTCGGGGTGTCACTGAAGCTTTCTTT